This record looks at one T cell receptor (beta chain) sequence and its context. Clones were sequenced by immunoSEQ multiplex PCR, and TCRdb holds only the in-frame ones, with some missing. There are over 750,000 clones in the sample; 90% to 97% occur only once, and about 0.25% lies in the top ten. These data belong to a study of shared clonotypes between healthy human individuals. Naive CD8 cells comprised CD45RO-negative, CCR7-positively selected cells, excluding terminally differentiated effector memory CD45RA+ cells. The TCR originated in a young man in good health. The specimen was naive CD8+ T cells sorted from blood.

The CDR3 region is CASRGEERYEQYF. The DNA of the CDR3 is TGTGCCAGCAGGGGAGAGGAAAGATACGAGCAGTACTTC. The gene calls are TRBV6-5 and TRBJ2-7; tentatively, D is TRBD2 (5 bases). V shed 6 bases and J shed 4 bases, with 13 bases lying between them. The germline V gene encodes CDR1 MNHEY and CDR2 SVGAGI. The CDR3 contains 13 residues.